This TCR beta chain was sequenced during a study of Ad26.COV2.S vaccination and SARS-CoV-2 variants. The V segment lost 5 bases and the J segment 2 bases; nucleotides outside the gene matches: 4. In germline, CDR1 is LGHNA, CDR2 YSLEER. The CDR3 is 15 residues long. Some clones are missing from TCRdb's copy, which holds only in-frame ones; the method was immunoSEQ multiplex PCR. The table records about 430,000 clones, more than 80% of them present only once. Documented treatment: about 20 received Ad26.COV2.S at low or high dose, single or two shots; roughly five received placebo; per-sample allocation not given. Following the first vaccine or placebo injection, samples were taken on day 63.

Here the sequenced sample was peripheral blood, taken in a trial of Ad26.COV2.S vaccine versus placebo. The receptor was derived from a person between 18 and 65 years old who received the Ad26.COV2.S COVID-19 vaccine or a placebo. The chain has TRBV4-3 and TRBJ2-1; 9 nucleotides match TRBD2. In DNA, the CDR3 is TGCGCCAGCAGCGACGGGACTAGCCCCTACAATGAGCAGTTCTTC. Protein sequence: CASSDGTSPYNEQFF.